The 9 T cell receptor beta chains below were found in one sample sequenced in a study of blood T cell repertoires in COVID-19. The protocol was immunoSEQ multiplex PCR, while the TCRdb copy is restricted to in-frame clones and leaves out a portion. Of 260,000 or so clones listed, approximately 85% are singletons. Sequenced input: peripheral blood. Receptors were obtained from a man between 18 and 29 years old with active or convalescent COVID-19.

The rearrangement links TRBV9 to TRBJ2-7; D possibly corresponds to TRBD2 (6 bases). The CDR3 covers 12 residues. V was trimmed by 4 bases and J by 8 bases, leaving 13 bases between them. Germline loops: CDR1 SGDLS, CDR2 YYNGEE. The CDR3 reads CASSPPGEQQYF. CDR3 sequence (DNA): TGTGCCAGCAGCCCCCCGGGGGAGCAGCAGTACTTC. The complete variable domain, with remaining parts taken from reference TRBV9 and TRBJ2-7, reads DSGVTQTPKHLITATGQRVTLRCSPRSGDLSVYWYQQSLDQGLQFLIQYYNGEERAKGNILERFSAQQFPDLHSELNLSSLELGDSALYFCASSPPGEQQYFGPGTRLTVT.

The rearrangement joins TRBV7-2 to TRBJ2-3; 10 nucleotides line up with TRBD2. The CDR3 is 19 amino acids. V shed 2 bases, J shed 8 bases, and the junction held 19 bases outside the gene matches. Germline lookup yields CDR1 SGHTA and CDR2 FQGNSA. CDR3 residues: CASSLLPDLLAGITSTQYF. CDR3 in DNA: TGTGCCAGCAGCTTACTCCCTGACTTACTAGCGGGGATCACATCTACGCAGTATTTT. Complete variable domain (other parts from reference TRBV7-2 and TRBJ2-3): GAGVSQSPSNKVTEKGKDVELRCDPISGHTALYWYRQSLGQGLEFLIYFQGNSAPDKSGLPSDRFSAERTGGSVSTLTIQRTQQEDSAVYLCASSLLPDLLAGITSTQYFGPGTRLTVL.

The chain joins TRBV21-1 to TRBJ1-1; the table gives TRBD1 as D, unverified against the DNA. TRBV21-1 represents a pseudogene. The CDR3 extends over 19 amino acids. The CDR3 DNA reads TGTGCCAGCAGCCAATGTGATGGGACAGAGGGGATTATGAACACTGAAGCTTTCTTT. Its translation: CASSQCDGTEGIMNTEAFF.

The chain links TRBV7-8 to TRBJ1-5; 10 bases match TRBD1. V was pared by 1 base and J by 3 bases, with 0 bases of the junction left unmatched. This CDR3 is built from 15 residues. Per germline, CDR1 SGHVS and CDR2 FQNEAQ. Here the CDR3 DNA reads TGTGCCAGCAGCTTAGGACAGGGGGCCAATCAGCCCCAGCATTTT. It specifies CASSLGQGANQPQHF.

This chain connects TRBV3-1 (or the pseudogene TRBV3-2) to TRBJ1-2, with 11 bases fitting TRBD1. In germline, CDR1 is LGHDT, CDR2 YNNKEL (reference sequence). Germline trimming cut 1 base from V and 6 bases from J; bases unmatched to any gene: 1. The CDR3 sequence is 14 residues long. The CDR3 spells CASSQGTGGNGYTF. CDR3 sequence (DNA): TGTGCCAGCAGCCAAGGGACAGGGGGCAATGGCTACACCTTC.

In this sample, this clone turned up a few times. V and J are TRBV19 and TRBJ1-5; D not certain. The V gene lost 1 base and the J gene lost 3 bases, with 7 bases spanning the gap. Germline loops: CDR1 LNHDA, CDR2 SQIVND (reference sequence). The CDR3 contains 14 residues. CDR3 loop: CASSIGVFNQPQHF. The CDR3 DNA reads as TGTGCCAGTAGTATAGGAGTCTTCAATCAGCCCCAGCATTTT.

The V and J genes are TRBV10-3 and TRBJ2-3; 7 nucleotides line up with TRBD1. V was pared by 2 bases and J by 2 bases, with 4 bases of the junction left unmatched. Germline CDR1 is ENHRY and CDR2 is SYGVKD. This CDR3 has 15 amino acids. CDR3 region: CAISEGQAYTDTQYF. The CDR3 region has the DNA TGTGCCATCAGTGAGGGACAGGCTTACACAGATACGCAGTATTTT.

The V gene is TRBV10-3, the J gene TRBJ2-1, with TRBD2 identical over 11 bases. Germline values: CDR1 ENHRY, CDR2 SYGVKD. The V gene end was trimmed by 11 bases and the J gene end by 5 bases; junction bases not matched to a gene: 14. The CDR3 is 16 residues long. The chain's CDR3 is CALPPPLAGVHNEQFF. CDR3 bases: TGTGCCCTCCCCCCCCCACTAGCGGGGGTGCACAATGAGCAGTTCTTC.

CDR3 nucleotide sequence: TGCAGCGTTGAAGATGGGTACCTCGACACAAACTATGGCTACACCTTC. Translation: CSVEDGYLDTNYGYTF. The rearrangement uses TRBV29-1 and TRBJ1-2; D remains ambiguous. The germline CDR1 and CDR2 sequences are SQVTM and ANQGSEA. The ends were cut back, 0 bases at V and 2 bases at J, with 16 bases in the middle. This CDR3 spans 16 amino acids.